The 30 T cell receptor beta chains below all came from one sample that was sequenced in a study of blood T cell repertoires in COVID-19. Only in-frame clones appear in the TCRdb table, and some are missing; sequencing was by immunoSEQ multiplex PCR. The sample includes 200,000 to 300,000 clones, around 83% of them seen just once. Sequenced sample: peripheral blood. These receptors all come from a man aged 40-55 years who had recovered from COVID-19.

This chain uses TRBV7-2 with TRBJ2-2, with 9 bases aligning to TRBD1. Per germline, CDR1 SGHTA and CDR2 FQGNSA. The CDR3 consists of 15 residues. The junction had 7 bases not matched to a gene; V was cut back by 6 bases and J by 5 bases. The CDR3 is CASSTGTGYTGELFF. The DNA for the CDR3 is TGTGCCAGCAGTACCGGGACAGGGTATACCGGGGAGCTGTTTTTT.

The chain joins TRBV5-4 to TRBJ2-3; 10 nucleotides agree with TRBD2. Germline V lookup: CDR1 SGHNT, CDR2 YYREEE (reference sequence). This CDR3 has 16 amino acids. Trimming removed 2 bases from V and 2 bases from J; junction bases left unmatched: 5. For the CDR3, the DNA is TGTGCCAGCAGCTTCCTAGCGGGGGCTCTCACAGATACGCAGTATTTT. This translates into CASSFLAGALTDTQYF.

The chain carries TRBV19 and TRBJ1-2, with D possibly matching TRBD1 (6 bases). The germline CDR1 and CDR2 sequences are LNHDA and SQIVND (reference sequence). This CDR3 spans 13 amino acids. V dropped 8 bases and J dropped 6 bases, with 16 bases sitting between them. In nucleotides, the CDR3 is TGTGCCAGTTCAAGGGGGACGGCTAATGGCTACACCTTC. Translated, it gives CASSRGTANGYTF.

The V and J genes are TRBV6-5 and TRBJ2-2, with 8 bases identical to TRBD2. Germline V gene sequence: CDR1 MNHEY, CDR2 SVGAGI. This CDR3 contains 15 residues. V dropped 10 bases and J dropped 0; count of bases not matched to a gene: 7. This chain's CDR3 is CATRLASSNTGELFF. CDR3 coding DNA: TGTGCCACCCGACTAGCGAGTTCGAACACCGGGGAGCTGTTTTTT.

V usage is TRBV7-2 and J usage is TRBJ1-2; no reliable D call. CDR1 is SGHTA, CDR2 FQGNSA, per germline. V was clipped by 5 bases and J by 4 bases, with 11 bases between them. The CDR3 covers 13 residues. The CDR3 spells CASSPHGSYGYTF. In DNA form, the CDR3 reads TGTGCCAGCAGCCCTCACGGTTCCTATGGCTACACCTTC.

This clone has more than one count but fewer than ten. The V gene is TRBV10-3, the J gene TRBJ1-5; D remains unclear. The CDR3 has 15 residues. Between the trimmed V and J ends, which lost 0 bases and 6 bases, there was a span of 12 bases. Germline CDR1 and CDR2: ENHRY and SYGVKD. The CDR3 loop is CAISESRELGQPQHF. In DNA form, the CDR3 reads TGTGCCATCAGTGAGTCGAGGGAGCTGGGTCAGCCCCAGCATTTT.

The chain recombines TRBV5-1 with TRBJ2-3, with D possibly matching TRBD2 (5 bases). V lost 0 bases to trimming and J lost 6 bases, with 20 bases between them. Germline V gene sequence: CDR1 SGHRS, CDR2 YFSETQ. The CDR3 loop spans 17 amino acids. CDR3 in amino acids: CASSLENRGRRLDTQYF. CDR3 nucleotides: TGCGCCAGCAGCTTGGAAAATCGCGGGCGCCGTCTGGATACGCAGTATTTT.

This clone turned up a few times. V gene TRBV7-2 combines with J gene TRBJ1-1, with D hard to call. The V end was cut by 1 base, the J end by 5 bases, with 17 bases between. Germline assignment: CDR1 SGHTA and CDR2 FQGNSA. The CDR3 has 16 amino acids. The CDR3 spells CASSLGVLPPRTEAFF. The CDR3 DNA follows: TGTGCCAGCAGCTTAGGGGTTCTCCCCCCGAGGACTGAAGCTTTCTTT.

This clone showed up just once. The chain joins TRBV4-1 to TRBJ1-4, with D possibly being TRBD1 (5 bases). V was clipped by 6 bases and J by 5 bases, with 13 bases between them. CDR1 MGHRA and CDR2 YSYEKL come from the germline V gene. This CDR3 region has 14 residues. The CDR3 nucleotides are TGCGCCAGCAGACGGGGGGGTGAAAATGAAAAACTGTTTTTT. Its translation is CASRRGGENEKLFF.

This clone was recorded only once. Here the CDR3 reads CASSLSQGSYEQYF. CDR3 bases: TGCGCCAGCAGCTTGTCCCAGGGCTCCTACGAGCAGTACTTC. The rearrangement links TRBV5-1 to TRBJ2-7, with D possibly being TRBD1 (5 bases). Germline assignment: CDR1 SGHRS and CDR2 YFSETQ. This CDR3 spans 14 amino acids. The V gene lost 1 base and the J gene lost 0 bases, with 8 bases spanning the gap.

The count of this clone is one. This chain joins TRBV7-2 and TRBJ1-2; D ambiguous. This CDR3 contains 16 residues. In germline, CDR1 is SGHTA, CDR2 FQGNSA. Trimming pared 5 bases from V and 0 bases from J, leaving 16 bases between. The CDR3 nucleotides read TGTGCCAGCAGCCCCCAGAGGTCACTGGCTAACTATGGCTACACCTTC. Amino acids: CASSPQRSLANYGYTF.

The chain links TRBV20-1 to TRBJ2-1; 8 bases align to TRBD1. Trimming at V came to 3 bases and at J to 8 bases, leaving 6 bases not matched to a gene. CDR3 length: 13 amino acids. Germline V gene data show CDR1 as DFQATT and CDR2 as SNEGSKA (reference sequence). The CDR3: CSASPGGSDEQFF. The CDR3 DNA follows: TGCAGTGCTAGTCCAGGGGGCAGCGATGAGCAGTTCTTC.

The chain joins TRBV21-1 to TRBJ1-2; the table's D call of TRBD1 was not tested on the DNA. TRBV21-1 is reported as a pseudogene. The CDR3 sequence is 16 residues long. The CDR3 DNA is TGTGCCAGCAGCAGCCGGGACAGCCAATTGAACTATGGCTACACCTTC. This gives the protein CASSSRDSQLNYGYTF.

The CDR3 spells CASTRGSYNEQFF. The CDR3, as DNA: TGTGCCAGCACCAGGGGATCCTACAATGAGCAGTTCTTC. The chain joins TRBV6-5 to TRBJ2-1; TRBD1 might be the D (6 bases). Trimming left V 7 bases short and J 1 base short, with 8 bases between. In germline, CDR1 is MNHEY, CDR2 SVGAGI. The CDR3 is 13 amino acids.

The table lists this clone with a few counts. This chain uses TRBV25-1 with TRBJ1-2; a possible D gene is TRBD1 (5 bases). Trimming shortened V by 5 bases and J by 5 bases, and 18 bases separated the two germline ends. Germline loops: CDR1 MGHDK, CDR2 SYGVNS. CDR3 length: 15 amino acids. The CDR3: CASSLSDGGRYGYTF. The CDR3 bases are TGTGCCAGCAGTTTGTCGGACGGGGGAAGGTATGGCTACACCTTC.

This rearrangement joins TRBV5-1 to TRBJ2-3; D not resolved. V shed 2 bases and J shed 3 bases, with 10 bases lying between them. The CDR3 contains 14 residues. Germline V CDR1 and CDR2: SGHRS, YFSETQ. The CDR3 region is CASSFQTQTDTQYF. As DNA, the CDR3 is TGCGCCAGCAGCTTTCAGACACAAACAGATACGCAGTATTTT.

This rearrangement joins TRBV19 to TRBJ1-2; 8 bases line up with TRBD1. The CDR3 loop spans 15 amino acids. Germline trimming cut 3 bases from V and 4 bases from J; bases unmatched to any gene: 7. Germline loops: CDR1 LNHDA, CDR2 SQIVND (reference sequence). The CDR3 bases are TGTGCCAGTAGTATGGGGGACAGGTTCCTCTATGGCTACACCTTC. Amino acids: CASSMGDRFLYGYTF.

The chain couples TRBV7-9 to TRBJ2-5; 7 bases fit TRBD1. Germline V gene data show CDR1 as SEHNR and CDR2 as FQNEAQ (reference sequence). Trimming removed 6 bases from V and 5 bases from J; junction bases left unmatched: 6. The CDR3 extends over 13 amino acids. The CDR3 protein is CASSSTGVETQYF. CDR3 nucleotide sequence: TGTGCCAGCAGTAGTACAGGGGTGGAGACCCAGTACTTC.

This clone was seen more than once but under ten times. The chain links TRBV5-6 to TRBJ1-2; D call uncertain. This CDR3 has 12 amino acids. With 2 bases removed from V and 6 bases from J, the gap between germline ends came to 8 bases. Germline-derived CDR1 and CDR2 are SGHDT and YYEEEE. DNA for the CDR3: TGTGCCAGCAGCTTCCGGGTCGATGGCTACACCTTC. Protein: CASSFRVDGYTF.

The gene calls are TRBV3-1 (or the pseudogene TRBV3-2) and TRBJ2-2; a possible D gene is TRBD2 (5 bases). From germline, CDR1 is LGHDT and CDR2 YNNKEL (reference sequence). This CDR3 is built from 15 residues. V lost 2 bases, J lost 3 bases, and 10 bases lay in between. CDR3 region: CASSQSSFDTGELFF. CDR3 in DNA: TGTGCCAGCAGCCAATCTAGCTTCGACACCGGGGAGCTGTTTTTT.

The chain recombines TRBV12-2 with TRBJ2-1; the table calls TRBD2, which could not be checked here. TRBV12-2 is a listed pseudogene. This CDR3 spans 14 amino acids. The CDR3 here is CASRPGGVYNEQFF. The CDR3 DNA reads as TGTGCAAGTCGCCCTGGCGGCGTCTACAATGAGCAGTTCTTC.

This chain connects TRBV28 to TRBJ2-7, with TRBD2 matching 8 bases. The CDR3 consists of 14 residues. Trimming took 7 bases from V and 4 from J; bases not matched to a gene: 9. Germline CDR1 is MDHEN and CDR2 is SYDVKM. The CDR3 region is CASIAGGPRYEQYF. The DNA for the CDR3 is TGTGCCAGCATTGCGGGAGGCCCCAGGTACGAGCAGTACTTC.

The genes are TRBV10-3 and TRBJ1-5, with D unclear. The germline V gene encodes CDR1 ENHRY and CDR2 SYGVKD. V shed 0 bases and J shed 6 bases, with 18 bases lying between them. The CDR3 extends over 17 amino acids. In DNA form, the CDR3 reads TGTGCCATCAGTGAGTCGCTAAGTGGCAGGTTCGGTCAGCCCCAGCATTTT. It yields the protein CAISESLSGRFGQPQHF.

This clone was picked up one time. The chain links TRBV10-1 to TRBJ1-1, with D possibly matching TRBD1 (5 bases). Germline CDR1 and CDR2: WNHNN and SYGVQD (reference sequence). V was shortened by 4 bases and J by 0 bases, with 6 bases between the two germline ends. The CDR3 is made up of 13 amino acids. This CDR3 reads CASSGQLNTEAFF. DNA for the CDR3: TGCGCCAGCAGTGGACAGTTGAACACTGAAGCTTTCTTT.

This chain links TRBV11-2 with TRBJ2-7; D might be TRBD2 (6 bases). Looked up from germline, CDR1 is SGHAT and CDR2 is FQNNGV. Deletions cut 5 bases from V and 2 bases from J, with 13 bases between. The CDR3 runs to 14 residues. CDR3 in amino acids: CASSQRGGAYEQYF. As DNA, the CDR3 is TGTGCCAGCAGCCAAAGGGGCGGGGCCTACGAGCAGTACTTC.

The chain uses TRBV10-3 and TRBJ2-7, with D possibly TRBD2 on 5 matching bases. The CDR3 contains 12 residues. V lost 10 bases to trimming and J lost 3 bases, with 13 bases between them. Germline values: CDR1 ENHRY, CDR2 SYGVKD. DNA for the CDR3: TGTGCCAACTCGGAACTAGGCTACGAGCAGTACTTC. Residues: CANSELGYEQYF.

The chain links TRBV10-1 to TRBJ1-4, with D possibly being TRBD1 (6 bases). The CDR3 spans 14 residues. Germline V gives CDR1 WNHNN, CDR2 SYGVQD (reference sequence). Trimming shortened V by 3 bases and J by 4 bases, and 9 bases separated the two germline ends. CDR3: CASSESRGNEKLFF. The CDR3 DNA is TGCGCCAGCAGTGAAAGCAGGGGTAATGAAAAACTGTTTTTT.

The CDR3 here is CASSLGGRQLDTEAFF. The CDR3 DNA sequence: TGTGCCAGCAGCTTGGGTGGGCGACAGTTAGACACTGAAGCTTTCTTT. The chain employs TRBV5-4 and TRBJ1-1; possibly TRBD1 for D (5 bases). V was pared by 0 bases and J by 3 bases, with 15 bases between. The germline V gene encodes CDR1 SGHNT and CDR2 YYREEE (reference sequence). CDR3 size: 16 residues.

This sequence joins TRBV2 and TRBJ2-5, with TRBD1 matching over 7 bases. The V gene end was trimmed by 1 base and the J gene end by 4 bases; junction bases not matched to a gene: 6. The CDR3 runs to 15 residues. Germline assignment: CDR1 SNHLY and CDR2 FYNNEI. CDR3 nucleotides: TGTGCCAGCAGTGAAGAGAACAGGGGCTCAGAGACCCAGTACTTC. Protein sequence: CASSEENRGSETQYF.

This chain uses TRBV30 with TRBJ1-2; the D gene is possibly TRBD1 (6 bases). CDR3 length: 15 residues. Trimming took off 1 base at V and 1 base at J, with 13 bases between the two ends. Germline V gene data show CDR1 as GTSNPN and CDR2 as SVGIG (reference sequence). DNA for the CDR3: TGTGCCTGGAGTGCACCCCGACAGGTTAACTATGGCTACACCTTC. This encodes CAWSAPRQVNYGYTF.